This record covers a single T cell receptor (beta chain). The source of the sample is a study of multiple sclerosis patients with progressive multifocal leukoencephalopathy. This table comes from immunoSEQ multiplex PCR, and its TCRdb copy is limited to in-frame clones, with some not included. Of tens of thousands of clones listed, under 90% are singletons. Described time point: about six months of natalizumab therapy. This CDR3 is built from 15 residues. Germline loops: CDR1 MNHNY, CDR2 SVGAGI (reference sequence). Trimming took off 4 bases at V and 1 base at J, with 13 bases between the two ends. Sample: PBMCs, taken from a patient treated with natalizumab. This chain links TRBV6-6 with TRBJ1-1, with D possibly being TRBD1 (6 bases). The clonotype comes from a human donor with multiple sclerosis. CDR3 in DNA: TGTGCCAGCAGTTCTCAGGGGTTTACGAACACTGAAGCTTTCTTT. Protein: CASSSQGFTNTEAFF.